One TCR beta chain is described in this entry. Its antigen remains undetermined. No much larger clonotype is one base removed from it; base qualities were not supplied. The data stem from a study of cytomegalovirus exposure and HLA in healthy donors (dated by TCRdb to 2017 to 2019). Regarding the research as a whole: An earlier analysis of a few hundred of the donors reported 276 Gb of sequence data and 95 million to 120 million unique TCR beta sequences obtained from approximately 180 million T cells. Roughly 300 gigabases of sequencing data and roughly 80 million unique TCR sequences made up an early release that covered several hundred HLA-typed donors. Of the approximately 400 genotyped donors, 65% to 90% were placed in the genetic ancestry cluster associated with self-reported Caucasian donors. The aim of the study was to test whether cataloging public T cell receptors could identify signatures of past pathogen exposure. The study profiled the T cell repertoires of under 850 subjects by immunosequencing and related them to cytomegalovirus serostatus. A separate validation cohort of approximately 120 different subjects was used in addition to the roughly 670-subject first cohort. High-throughput TCR immunosequencing, statistical association of individual TCRs with disease status, and machine learning were combined to predict cytomegalovirus infection status. A later analysis re-examined previously published TCR beta repertoires from just over 650 donors and added high-resolution HLA genotyping to investigate patterns of TCR occurrence. Rather than drawing on any new phenotypic data, the later analysis identified candidate immune exposures from TCR beta sequences and the way those sequences occurred across donors. In an earlier analysis of roughly 540 of the donors, high-throughput TCR beta sequencing was used to judge whether each TCR beta V gene segment behaved as functional or pseudogenic. Donor age, sex, ethnicity and CMV serostatus were compiled together with the repertoire data. Genome-wide SNP genotypes for about three fifths of the roughly 670 donors were used in a later genetic analysis, which treated that subset as a discovery cohort. All discovery cohort repertoires had been generated on a single sequencing platform. HLA typing included class I and class II loci at four-digit resolution. Typing coverage differed by locus: A, B, C, DRB1 and DQB1 were typed in about 620-630 donors, DQA1 in approximately 520, DPA1 in 600 to 610, and DPB1 in roughly 470. Several DR-DQ haplotypes were treated as single units for association and clustering because of strong linkage in the cohort. Among roughly 400 genotyped donors of the cohort, an average of around 240,000 unique TCR beta nucleotide sequences were sequenced per donor, approximately 20% of them non-productive.

Beyond this particular receptor, the publication reports: Some IMGT-functional V segments, including TRBV6-2 and TRBV6-3, could not be told apart with the 87-base-pair reads, so those segments were excluded. In a later analysis, TCR association rates were found to vary across HLA loci, with the most associated TCRs seen for DRB1 alleles and the fewest for HLA-C alleles. The authors suggested that the approach could potentially be generalized to other disease states and immunological phenotypes. While some public TCRs were present in many individuals, most TCR sequences turned up only very rarely across donors. When HLA alleles, especially DR and DQ, strongly co-occurred, TCR associations were difficult to assign to individual alleles. Roughly uniform sequencing depth across donors was assumed in presence/absence analyses, although this assumption may not hold. Most CMV-associated TCR beta chains appeared to be HLA-restricted in a later analysis, and the HLA associations seemed to be driven largely by CMV exposure. A total of roughly 160 TCR beta chains were listed by the study as associated with cytomegalovirus. A later analysis reported that several top co-occurrence clusters appeared linked to parvovirus B19, influenza, CMV and Epstein-Barr virus. A later analysis associated about 16,000 TCR beta sequences with specific HLA alleles at a false discovery rate of 0.05. According to a later genetic analysis, donors in an Asian-associated ancestry cluster had fewer N-insertions in productive TCRs than the roughly 660-donor mean. Because counts were too low, around 17 rarely observed V segments, including chromosome 9 orphons, were left out of the earlier analysis of a few hundred of the donors. A further reported finding was that TCR beta sequences accurately predicted the HLA-A and HLA-B alleles for most subjects in the first cohort. A later genetic analysis associated a missense DCLRE1C variant with V-gene and J-gene trimming of TCR beta chains, and an independent cohort replicated the association. Immune exposure information for the cohort was limited to CMV serostatus. HLA typing was unavailable for some donors at each locus, so association tests used only the typed subset. Broadly in line with IMGT annotations, most TCR beta V segments showed up in productive rearrangements about 90% or about 30% of the time in an earlier analysis of about 500 of the donors. A few of the identified cytomegalovirus-associated TCR beta chains were confirmed in vitro to be specific for cytomegalovirus antigens. A later analysis found that HLA-associated TCR beta chains were more clonally expanded and had lower generation probabilities than equally common non-associated chains. A group of highly shared sequence variants was considered likely to be a technical artifact of the sequencing pipeline. Cytomegalovirus status was reported to be diagnosed by the classifier with high specificity and sensitivity in both the original and validation cohorts. Correlated functional status among segregating V segments might reflect linkage disequilibrium, but an unknown experimental factor could not be ruled out. This cohort had only TCR beta chains sequenced, and the lack of alpha or paired-chain data limited which features could be detected.

The CDR3 measures 14 amino acids from cysteine to phenylalanine. Only the CDR3 DNA stays, 42 bases, in frame from base 1. Relative to germline, V is missing 4 bases and J is missing 1 base, with 3 bases of the junction outside any gene match. CDR1 and CDR2 were assigned from the germline V gene as MNHNS and SASEGT. The cohort consisted of some 670 healthy bone marrow donors. At the time of sampling, all cohort members were nominally healthy, though unrecorded immune exposures were likely present. The donor tested CMV seronegative and was one of the 352 seronegative cohort members. A peripheral blood sample was collected from each donor, and TCR beta sequencing was performed on peripheral blood mononuclear cells. Genomic DNA was extracted from the blood cell samples with the Qiagen DNeasy Blood Extraction Kit. The library was obtained by the immunoSEQ multiplex PCR assay. The multiplex PCR relied on a mix of 60 forward primers for TCR Vbeta segments and 13 reverse primers for TCR Jbeta segments. The CDR3 region of rearranged TCR beta genes was amplified from genomic DNA by a multiplex PCR assay. On the Illumina HiSeq System, the amplified TCR beta libraries were sequenced as 87-base-pair reads. Processing in the source paper ran as follows. Across the 700 or so repertoires, a later analysis counted some 80 million unique TCR beta chains, roughly 11 million of which were shared by at least two donors. Raw reads were error-corrected and collapsed into unique sequences by a nearest-neighbor algorithm in which closely related sequences were merged to remove PCR and sequencing errors. V, D and J gene segments were assigned by aligning CDR3 sequences to IMGT reference sequences. For a sequence to be retained, a match of at least six nucleotides to both a V gene segment and a J gene segment was required. Rearrangements were called productive when the CDR3 lacked stop codons and stayed in frame with V and J; all others were non-productive. CDR3 was defined by IMGT convention, running from the second conserved V-encoded cysteine to the conserved J-encoded phenylalanine. The earlier analysis of approximately 500 of the donors excluded sequences that lacked an unambiguous match to a single V gene segment. An earlier analysis of 500 to 700 of the donors classified V segments as functional when productive rearrangements were above 56.7% and as segregating when the standard deviation between donors was above 5%. A statistical classification framework was built for diagnosing cytomegalovirus status from the catalog of TCR beta chain sequences. In a later analysis, V and J genes were assigned by comparing TCR nucleotide sequences against IMGT/GENE-DB human TR gene sequences. In a later analysis, CDR3 sequences and most-parsimonious VDJ recombination scenarios were assigned using the TCRdist pipeline. In a later analysis, each TCR beta chain was defined by its CDR3 amino acid sequence together with its V-gene family, and reads without a unique V-gene family were excluded. As a way to deal with suspected cross-contamination and a sequencing artifact, a later analysis dropped hundreds of nucleotide sequences that were highly shared and had low generation probability. In a later analysis, a clonal expansion index for each public chain was calculated from normalized within-repertoire ranks of inferred template counts. A later analysis computed generation probabilities with a VDJ recombination model fitted to out-of-frame rearrangements, and checked the results against IGoR. Hypergeometric tests were used in a later analysis to score TCR-TCR, TCR-HLA and TCR-CMV co-occurrence, with a repertoire-size bias correction applied to the TCR pairs. In a later analysis, false discovery rates were estimated by permuting HLA or CMV assignments 20 times. In a later analysis, co-occurring TCRs were grouped with DBSCAN, and TCRdist sequence similarity was added when clustering was performed within HLA-allele-positive subsets. For co-occurrence clustering, repertoires with fewer than 30,000 or more than 120,000 public chains were excluded, along with roughly 5 repertoires with anomalous nucleotide sharing. TCRdb obtained this table from immuneACCESS and retained in-frame rearrangements with V and J assigned. These tables miss some clones; where compared with another copy, unresolved V genes account for less than half of the shortfall, and the remainder is unexplained. The DNA gave D and trimming, while V, J and clone size come from that table. This sample holds roughly 140,000 clones; 70% to 90% were observed only once. 2% to 2.5% of the sample lies in the top ten.

The rearranged chain carries TRBV6-1 and TRBJ1-1, with 7 central nucleotides matching TRBD1. The TCR was taken from a woman aged 18-29 years in good health and CMV-seronegative. The sample taken for sequencing was PBMCs. The DNA sequence is as follows: TGTGCCAGCAGTGCCCGGGACAGGAACACTGAAGCTTTCTTT. Translated, it reads CASSARDRNTEAFF.